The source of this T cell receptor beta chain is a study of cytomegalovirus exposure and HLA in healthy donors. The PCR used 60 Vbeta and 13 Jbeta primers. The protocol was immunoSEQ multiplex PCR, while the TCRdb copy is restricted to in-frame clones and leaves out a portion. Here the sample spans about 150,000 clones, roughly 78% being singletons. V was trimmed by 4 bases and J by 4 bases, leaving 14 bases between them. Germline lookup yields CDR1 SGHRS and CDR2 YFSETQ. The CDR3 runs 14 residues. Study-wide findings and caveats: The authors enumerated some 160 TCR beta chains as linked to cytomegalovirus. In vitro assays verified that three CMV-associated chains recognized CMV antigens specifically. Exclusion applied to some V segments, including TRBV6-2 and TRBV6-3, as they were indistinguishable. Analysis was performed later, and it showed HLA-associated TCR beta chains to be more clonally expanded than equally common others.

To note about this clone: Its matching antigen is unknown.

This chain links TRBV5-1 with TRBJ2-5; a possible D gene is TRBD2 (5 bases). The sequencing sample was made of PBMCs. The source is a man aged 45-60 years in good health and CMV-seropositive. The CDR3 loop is CASSLKSGRETQYF. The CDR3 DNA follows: TGCGCCAGCAGCCTAAAAAGCGGAAGAGAGACCCAGTACTTC. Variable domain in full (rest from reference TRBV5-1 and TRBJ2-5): KAGVTQTPRYLIKTRGQQVTLSCSPISGHRSVSWYQQTPGQGLQFLFEYFSETQRNKGNFPGRFSGRQFSNSRSEMNVSTLELGDSALYLCASSLKSGRETQYFGPGTRLLVL.